The 18 T cell receptor beta chains below come from one sample, sequenced in a study of PD-L1 blockade in urothelial cancer. Time point noted: pretreatment peripheral blood. Assay used: immunoSEQ multiplex PCR; TCRdb lists only in-frame clones, some missing. The sample has approximately 88,000 clones; 84% are singletons. This sample comprised PBMCs, obtained around atezolizumab (anti-PD-L1) treatment. The receptors derive from a man in his fifties or sixties with urothelial cancer.

The chain carries TRBV19 and TRBJ1-2; weak D call: TRBD1 (5 bases). Germline V gene data show CDR1 as LNHDA and CDR2 as SQIVND (reference sequence). CDR3 size: 13 residues. V lost 3 bases to trimming and J lost 8 bases, with 13 bases between them. CDR3 nucleotide sequence: TGTGCCAGTAGTATCCGGGACTTGAGCGGCTACACCTTC. Amino acids: CASSIRDLSGYTF.

This clone was detected a few times. This chain connects TRBV5-1 to TRBJ2-2, with TRBD1 matching 9 bases. The CDR3 loop spans 14 amino acids. Per the germline V gene, CDR1 is SGHRS and CDR2 is YFSETQ. After removal of 8 bases from V and 3 bases from J, the junction contained 5 bases not matched to a gene. CDR3 residues: CASLQGADTGELFF. The CDR3, as DNA: TGCGCCAGTCTACAGGGGGCCGACACCGGGGAGCTGTTTTTT.

As to this clone: Other nucleotide sequences from this sample produce the same CDR3. This CDR3 is CSAEGDTEAFF. The CDR3 region has the DNA TGCAGTGCTGAGGGGGACACTGAAGCTTTCTTT. The chain couples TRBV20-1 to TRBJ1-1; D might be TRBD1 (6 bases). CDR1 and CDR2 (germline): DFQATT, SNEGSKA (reference sequence). V was clipped by 5 bases and J by 3 bases, with 7 bases between them. The CDR3 consists of 11 residues.

This clone was counted between two and nine times. The chain combines TRBV2 with TRBJ1-2; 8 positions match TRBD1. CDR1 is SNHLY and CDR2 is FYNNEI in the germline V gene. The CDR3 sequence is 12 residues long. J was trimmed by 8 bases and V by 4 bases; bases with no gene match: 3. The CDR3 sequence: CASSGDRGGYTF. CDR3 nucleotide sequence: TGTGCCAGCAGTGGAGACAGGGGCGGCTACACCTTC. Drawing the rest from reference TRBV2 and TRBJ1-2, the complete variable domain is EPEVTQTPSHQVTQMGQEVILRCVPISNHLYFYWYRQILGQKVEFLVSFYNNEISEKSEIFDDQFSVERPDGSNFTLKIRSTKLEDSAMYFCASSGDRGGYTFGSGTRLTVV.

The chain employs TRBV28 and TRBJ2-5, with D possibly being TRBD1 (5 bases). CDR3 length: 14 amino acids. Germline lookup yields CDR1 MDHEN and CDR2 SYDVKM. V dropped 2 bases and J dropped 2 bases, with 9 bases sitting between them. The CDR3 loop reads CASSLRQTQETQYF. The CDR3 DNA reads TGTGCCAGCAGTTTAAGACAGACACAAGAGACCCAGTACTTC.

As regards this clone: Other DNA sequences in the sample encode the same CDR3. The chain recombines TRBV6-5 with TRBJ1-6, with D possibly TRBD1 on 5 matching bases. Deletions cut 0 bases from V and 9 bases from J, with 12 bases between. CDR3 size: 15 residues. CDR1 and CDR2 from the germline V gene are MNHEY and SVGAGI. The CDR3 DNA sequence: TGTGCCAGCAGTTACTCGACGCAGGGCGGTTCACCCCTCCACTTT. It encodes CASSYSTQGGSPLHF.

The V gene is TRBV4-1, the J gene TRBJ2-7; D not resolved. The CDR3 covers 16 residues. Between the trimmed V and J ends, which lost 0 bases and 3 bases, there was a span of 15 bases. Germline V lookup: CDR1 MGHRA, CDR2 YSYEKL. The CDR3 DNA reads as TGCGCCAGCAGCCAAGATCGGAGCAGATTAAGCTACGAGCAGTACTTC. As protein: CASSQDRSRLSYEQYF.

V is TRBV15 and J is TRBJ2-7, with D possibly being TRBD1 (5 bases). The V gene's germline CDR1 is LNHNV and CDR2 YYDKDF (reference sequence). V was cut by 0 bases and J by 6 bases, with 12 bases left in between. The CDR3 length is 14 residues. The DNA for the CDR3 is TGTGCCACCAGCAGAGATAGGGGTTTTGGCGAGCAGTACTTC. Translation: CATSRDRGFGEQYF.

The V gene is TRBV7-6, the J gene TRBJ2-1; 8 bases align to TRBD2. Germline V gives CDR1 SGHVS, CDR2 FNYEAQ. Trimming removed 10 bases from V and 6 bases from J; junction bases left unmatched: 8. The CDR3 extends over 13 amino acids. The CDR3 coding sequence is TGTGCCACCGGGGGGGGGAGACTCAATGAGCAGTTCTTC. As protein: CATGGGRLNEQFF.

DNA for the CDR3: TGTGCCAGCAGCGGAGGGACAGCTAGCTCCTACAATGAGCAGTTCTTC. Its translation: CASSGGTASSYNEQFF. This sequence joins TRBV9 and TRBJ2-1; 7 bases align to TRBD1. There are 16 residues in the CDR3. Germline CDR1 reads SGDLS; CDR2 reads YYNGEE. After removal of 3 bases from V and 0 bases from J, the junction contained 6 bases not matched to a gene. Filled out from reference TRBV9 and TRBJ2-1, the complete variable domain reads DSGVTQTPKHLITATGQRVTLRCSPRSGDLSVYWYQQSLDQGLQFLIQYYNGEERAKGNILERFSAQQFPDLHSELNLSSLELGDSALYFCASSGGTASSYNEQFFGPGTRLTVL.

This chain joins TRBV6-1 and TRBJ1-2, with D tentatively TRBD1 (6 bases). Germline values: CDR1 MNHNS, CDR2 SASEGT. The CDR3 length is 12 residues. Trimming left V 4 bases short and J 4 bases short, with 7 bases between. CDR3 region: CASSGTVYGYTF. The CDR3 nucleotides read TGTGCCAGCAGTGGGACAGTCTATGGCTACACCTTC.

The chain combines TRBV4-3 with TRBJ1-4; D call uncertain. V was clipped by 0 bases and J by 10 bases, with 12 bases between them. This CDR3 is 14 amino acids long. CDR1 and CDR2 from the germline V gene are LGHNA and YSLEER. For the CDR3, the DNA is TGCGCCAGCAGCCAAGATCTTCAAGCGGGAAAACTGTTTTTT. Protein sequence: CASSQDLQAGKLFF.

V and J are TRBV7-9 and TRBJ2-5, with 7 bases identical to TRBD2. CDR1 and CDR2 from the germline V gene are SEHNR and FQNEAQ (reference sequence). This CDR3 spans 14 amino acids. V dropped 1 base and J dropped 10; count of bases not matched to a gene: 9. Here the CDR3 reads CASSLGRGGRDQYF. CDR3 coding DNA: TGTGCCAGCAGCTTAGGGAGAGGCGGGAGAGACCAGTACTTC.

This sequence joins TRBV4-1 and TRBJ1-1; 10 positions match TRBD1. J was trimmed by 2 bases and V by 4 bases; bases with no gene match: 4. The CDR3 is 15 residues long. Germline values: CDR1 MGHRA, CDR2 YSYEKL. CDR3 nucleotide sequence: TGCGCCAGCAGCCTGACAGGGGGCCTAAACACTGAAGCTTTCTTT. It yields the protein CASSLTGGLNTEAFF.

In this sample, this clone turned up a few times. This rearrangement joins TRBV5-4 to TRBJ2-3, with a tentative D call TRBD1 (5 bases). The CDR3 contains 15 residues. From germline, CDR1 is SGHNT and CDR2 YYREEE (reference sequence). Trimming cost V 0 bases and J 3 bases, with 11 bases left between them. For the CDR3, the DNA is TGTGCCAGCAGCTTGGGCCCGACAGAAACAGATACGCAGTATTTT. This translates into CASSLGPTETDTQYF. Variable domain in full (rest from reference TRBV5-4 and TRBJ2-3): ETGVTQSPTHLIKTRGQQVTLRCSSQSGHNTVSWYQQALGQGPQFIFQYYREEENGRGNFPPRFSGLQFPNYSSELNVNALELDDSALYLCASSLGPTETDTQYFGPGTRLTVL.

The chain couples TRBV25-1 to TRBJ2-7; possibly TRBD2 for D (6 bases). Trimming removed 2 bases at V and 7 bases at J, with 15 bases between. Germline V CDR1 and CDR2: MGHDK, SYGVNS. The CDR3 spans 14 residues. CDR3 loop: CASSEPGRGVEQYF. CDR3 DNA: TGTGCCAGCAGTGAACCCGGGAGAGGTGTTGAGCAGTACTTC.

V gene TRBV5-8 combines with J gene TRBJ1-4, with 7 bases fitting TRBD1. The germline V gene has CDR1 SGHTS and CDR2 YDEGEE. The CDR3 runs 15 residues. The V and J ends lost 2 bases and 4 bases, in that order; junction bases with no gene match: 5. In DNA, the CDR3 is TGTGCCAGCAGCTTCATCGGGACAGATAATGAAAAACTGTTTTTT. This codes for CASSFIGTDNEKLFF.

The chain combines TRBV19 with TRBJ1-1; no firm D call. This CDR3 contains 12 residues. Trimming stripped 3 bases from V and 1 base from J, with 3 bases between. Germline values: CDR1 LNHDA, CDR2 SQIVND (reference sequence). The CDR3 region has the DNA TGTGCCAGTAGTATCCAGAACACTGAAGCTTTCTTT. Translated: CASSIQNTEAFF.